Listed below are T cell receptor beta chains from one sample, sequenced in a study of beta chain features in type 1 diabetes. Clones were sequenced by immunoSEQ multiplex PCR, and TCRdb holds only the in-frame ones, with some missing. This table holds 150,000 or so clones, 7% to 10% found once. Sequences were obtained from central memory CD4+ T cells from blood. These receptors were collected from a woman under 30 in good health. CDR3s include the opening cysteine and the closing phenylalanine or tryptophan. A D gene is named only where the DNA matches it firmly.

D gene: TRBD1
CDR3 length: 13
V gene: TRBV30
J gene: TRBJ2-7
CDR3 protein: CAWRPLGQDEQYF

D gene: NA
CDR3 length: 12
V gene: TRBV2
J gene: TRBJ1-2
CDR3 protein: CASSVANYGYTF

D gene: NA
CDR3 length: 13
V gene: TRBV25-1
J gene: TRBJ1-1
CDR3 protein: CASSEGRAFKFFF

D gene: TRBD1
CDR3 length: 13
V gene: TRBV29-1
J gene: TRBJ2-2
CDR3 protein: CSVWGQGGGELFF

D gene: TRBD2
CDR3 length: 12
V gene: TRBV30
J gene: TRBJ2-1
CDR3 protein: CALRDYNHEQFF

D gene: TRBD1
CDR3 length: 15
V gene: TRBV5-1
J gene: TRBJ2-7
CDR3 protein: CASSPTGTAGEEQYF

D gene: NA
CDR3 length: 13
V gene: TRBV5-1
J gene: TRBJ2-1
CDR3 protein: CASSLGRLGEQFF

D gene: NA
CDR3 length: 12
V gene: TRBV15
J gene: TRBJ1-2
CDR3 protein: CATSRDGEVYTF

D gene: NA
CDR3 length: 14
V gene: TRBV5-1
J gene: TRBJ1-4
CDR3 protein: CASSLGGQREKLFF

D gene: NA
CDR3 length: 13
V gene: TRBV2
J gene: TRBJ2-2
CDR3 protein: CASSGLRGGELFF

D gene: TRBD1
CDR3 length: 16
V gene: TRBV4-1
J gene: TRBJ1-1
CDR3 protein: CASSRSGTGVGTEAFF

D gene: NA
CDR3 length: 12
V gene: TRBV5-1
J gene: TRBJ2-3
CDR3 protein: CASSLSTDTQYF

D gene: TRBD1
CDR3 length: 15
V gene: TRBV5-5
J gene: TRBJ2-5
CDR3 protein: CASSFGGQGKETQYF

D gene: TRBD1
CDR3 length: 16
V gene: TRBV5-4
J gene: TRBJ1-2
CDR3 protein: CASSQLWDRSMEGYTF

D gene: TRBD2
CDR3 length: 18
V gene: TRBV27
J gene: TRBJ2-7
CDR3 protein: CASSPTLGTSGSSYEQYF

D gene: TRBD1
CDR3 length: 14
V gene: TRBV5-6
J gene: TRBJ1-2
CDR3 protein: CASSLETGRGGYTF

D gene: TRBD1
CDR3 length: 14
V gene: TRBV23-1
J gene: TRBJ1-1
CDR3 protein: CASSRTGGNTEAFF

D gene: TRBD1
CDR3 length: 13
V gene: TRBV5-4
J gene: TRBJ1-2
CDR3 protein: CASSLQGAGGYTF

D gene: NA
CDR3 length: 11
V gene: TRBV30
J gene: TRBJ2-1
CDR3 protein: CAWSGMNEQFF

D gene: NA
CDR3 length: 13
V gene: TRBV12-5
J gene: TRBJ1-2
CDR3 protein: CASGFGRGNVYTF

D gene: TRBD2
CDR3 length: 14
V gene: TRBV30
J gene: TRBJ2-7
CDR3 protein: CAWSRGGGAPEQYF

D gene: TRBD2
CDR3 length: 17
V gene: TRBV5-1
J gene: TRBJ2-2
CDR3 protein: CASSLLSGGPNTGELFF

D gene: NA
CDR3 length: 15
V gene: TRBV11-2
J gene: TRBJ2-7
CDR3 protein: CASSLEAGSASEQYF

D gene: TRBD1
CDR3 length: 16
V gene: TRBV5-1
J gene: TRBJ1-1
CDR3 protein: CASSRTGGYGNTEAFF

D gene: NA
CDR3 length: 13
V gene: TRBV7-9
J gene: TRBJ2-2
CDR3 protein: CASSQSNTGELFF